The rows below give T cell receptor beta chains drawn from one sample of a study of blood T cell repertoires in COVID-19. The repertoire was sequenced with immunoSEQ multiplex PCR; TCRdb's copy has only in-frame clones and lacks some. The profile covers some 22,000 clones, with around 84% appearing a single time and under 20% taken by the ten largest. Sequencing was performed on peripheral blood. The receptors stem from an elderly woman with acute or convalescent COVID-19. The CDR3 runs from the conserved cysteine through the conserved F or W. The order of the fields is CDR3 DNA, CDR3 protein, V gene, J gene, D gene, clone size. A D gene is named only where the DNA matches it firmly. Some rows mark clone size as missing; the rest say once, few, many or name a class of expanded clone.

CDR3nt: TGTGCCAGCAAGCTCGCTGGCGGCGGCGGAAACACCATATATTTT; CDR3aa: CASKLAGGGGNTIYF; v_gene: TRBV6-6; j_gene: TRBJ1-3; d_gene: -; abundance: -
CDR3nt: TGTGCCAGCTCACCTCCATCGGGGAATGAAAAACTGTTTTTT; CDR3aa: CASSPPSGNEKLFF; v_gene: TRBV18; j_gene: TRBJ1-4; d_gene: -; abundance: once
CDR3nt: TGTGCCAGTAATCCCTCCGACAGGGTCCTTGCCGGGGAGCTGTTTTTT; CDR3aa: CASNPSDRVLAGELFF; v_gene: TRBV19; j_gene: TRBJ2-2; d_gene: TRBD1; abundance: -
CDR3nt: TGTGCCTGGGGCTTCACAGATACGCAGTATTTT; CDR3aa: CAWGFTDTQYF; v_gene: TRBV30; j_gene: TRBJ2-3; d_gene: -; abundance: -
CDR3nt: TGTGCCAGCAGTGAAAGGGGGCAGCGAAGACAGCCCCAGCATTTT; CDR3aa: CASSERGQRRQPQHF; v_gene: TRBV6-1; j_gene: TRBJ1-5; d_gene: TRBD1; abundance: -
CDR3nt: TGTGCCAGCAGCTCCTATAATCAGCCCCAGCATTTT; CDR3aa: CASSSYNQPQHF; v_gene: TRBV7-9; j_gene: TRBJ1-5; d_gene: -; abundance: -
CDR3nt: TGTGCCAGTAGTCTCGGGACAGAAGGTCAGCCCCAGCATTTT; CDR3aa: CASSLGTEGQPQHF; v_gene: TRBV19; j_gene: TRBJ1-5; d_gene: TRBD1; abundance: -
CDR3nt: TGTGCCAGCAGCTTAGGTCCTAGCGGGGGGTTTGATACGCAGTATTTT; CDR3aa: CASSLGPSGGFDTQYF; v_gene: TRBV11-2; j_gene: TRBJ2-3; d_gene: TRBD2; abundance: -
CDR3nt: TGTGCCTGGAGTGTTCAGGCCGGTCAGCCCCAGCATTTT; CDR3aa: CAWSVQAGQPQHF; v_gene: TRBV30; j_gene: TRBJ1-5; d_gene: -; abundance: few
CDR3nt: TGTGCCAGCAGTCATAGACTAGCGGGCAATGAGCAGTTCTTC; CDR3aa: CASSHRLAGNEQFF; v_gene: TRBV7-9; j_gene: TRBJ2-1; d_gene: TRBD2; abundance: -
CDR3nt: TGCGCCAGCAGCGGAACAGGGGACGAGCAGTACTTC; CDR3aa: CASSGTGDEQYF; v_gene: TRBV4-1; j_gene: TRBJ2-7; d_gene: TRBD1; abundance: -
CDR3nt: TGTGCCAGCACCCGAGAGACAGGGGCCCCCTACGAGCAGTACTTC; CDR3aa: CASTRETGAPYEQYF; v_gene: TRBV6-5; j_gene: TRBJ2-7; d_gene: TRBD1; abundance: -
CDR3nt: TGTGCCAGCAGATCACAGTCTCGACGATACAATGAGCAGTTCTTC; CDR3aa: CASRSQSRRYNEQFF; v_gene: TRBV18; j_gene: TRBJ2-1; d_gene: -; abundance: -
CDR3nt: TGTGCCAGCAGTTCCCCTGACTCTTGGGGGGGCAAAGATACGCAGTATTTT; CDR3aa: CASSSPDSWGGKDTQYF; v_gene: TRBV6-2/TRBV6-3; j_gene: TRBJ2-3; d_gene: -; abundance: -
CDR3nt: TGTGCCAGCAGTTTATCAAGAGATCAGCCCCAGCATTTT; CDR3aa: CASSLSRDQPQHF; v_gene: TRBV27; j_gene: TRBJ1-5; d_gene: -; abundance: -
CDR3nt: TGTGCCAGCAGCCCGGGGGGCCAAGAGACCCAGTACTTC; CDR3aa: CASSPGGQETQYF; v_gene: TRBV3-1/TRBV3-2; j_gene: TRBJ2-5; d_gene: TRBD2; abundance: -
CDR3nt: TGTGCCAGTAGTATATTGACAGAAGAGACCCAGTACTTC; CDR3aa: CASSILTEETQYF; v_gene: TRBV19; j_gene: TRBJ2-5; d_gene: -; abundance: -
CDR3nt: TGTGCCTGGAAGGAGCAGGGGAACTATGGCTACACCTTC; CDR3aa: CAWKEQGNYGYTF; v_gene: TRBV30; j_gene: TRBJ1-2; d_gene: -; abundance: -
CDR3nt: TGCGCCAGCAGTGGGGGGACTAGCGGGCCCTCCTACGAGCAGTACTTC; CDR3aa: CASSGGTSGPSYEQYF; v_gene: TRBV10-1; j_gene: TRBJ2-7; d_gene: TRBD2; abundance: -
CDR3nt: TGTGCCAGCAGCTTAACGGCGGGGGGAAACAATGAGCAGTTCTTC; CDR3aa: CASSLTAGGNNEQFF; v_gene: TRBV7-9; j_gene: TRBJ2-1; d_gene: TRBD2; abundance: -
CDR3nt: TGTGCCGGTACCAAACCGGAGTCTCCTAACTATGGCTACACCTTC; CDR3aa: CAGTKPESPNYGYTF; v_gene: TRBV6-5; j_gene: TRBJ1-2; d_gene: -; abundance: -
CDR3nt: TGTGCCAGCAGTCCCAGGGGGGAGACCCAGTACTTC; CDR3aa: CASSPRGETQYF; v_gene: TRBV12-3/TRBV12-4; j_gene: TRBJ2-5; d_gene: TRBD1; abundance: -
CDR3nt: TGTGCCACCAGCAGATCTCGGGACAGGGTGGACGAGCAGTACTTC; CDR3aa: CATSRSRDRVDEQYF; v_gene: TRBV15; j_gene: TRBJ2-7; d_gene: TRBD1; abundance: -
CDR3nt: TGTGCCAGCAGCTTACTTGGACAGGGTGAAAAACTGTTTTTT; CDR3aa: CASSLLGQGEKLFF; v_gene: TRBV7-2; j_gene: TRBJ1-4; d_gene: TRBD1; abundance: -
CDR3nt: TGCGCCAGCAGCCCCGGGGGAATAACATCTGGGGCCAACGTCCTGACTTTC; CDR3aa: CASSPGGITSGANVLTF; v_gene: TRBV5-1; j_gene: TRBJ2-6; d_gene: -; abundance: -
CDR3nt: TGCGCCAGCAGTCTTTACCAGACCGGAGCTGAAGCTTTCTTT; CDR3aa: CASSLYQTGAEAFF; v_gene: TRBV10-1; j_gene: TRBJ1-1; d_gene: -; abundance: -
CDR3nt: TGTGCCAGCAGTTACTCGGGCGGGGGAAACACCGGGGAGCTGTTTTTT; CDR3aa: CASSYSGGGNTGELFF; v_gene: TRBV6-5; j_gene: TRBJ2-2; d_gene: TRBD2; abundance: -
CDR3nt: TGCGCCAGCAGCTTCCGGACTAGCTCCCACGAGCAGTACTTC; CDR3aa: CASSFRTSSHEQYF; v_gene: TRBV4-1; j_gene: TRBJ2-7; d_gene: TRBD2; abundance: -
CDR3nt: TGTGCCAGCAGCTTGTACGGGAGCGCAGATACGCAGTATTTT; CDR3aa: CASSLYGSADTQYF; v_gene: TRBV5-8; j_gene: TRBJ2-3; d_gene: -; abundance: -
CDR3nt: TGTGCCAGCAGCGGACAGGAGAATGAAAAACTGTTTTTT; CDR3aa: CASSGQENEKLFF; v_gene: TRBV5-4; j_gene: TRBJ1-4; d_gene: TRBD1; abundance: -
CDR3nt: TGTGCCAGCAGCTCACAAACCCGTGCGGGGTTCCCCAATGAGCAGTTCTTC; CDR3aa: CASSSQTRAGFPNEQFF; v_gene: TRBV7-2; j_gene: TRBJ2-1; d_gene: -; abundance: -
CDR3nt: TGTGCCAGCAGTGACCAGGGGACAGGGGGATTCGAGCTGTTTTTT; CDR3aa: CASSDQGTGGFELFF; v_gene: TRBV6-4; j_gene: TRBJ2-2; d_gene: TRBD1; abundance: -
CDR3nt: TGTGCCATCAGTGAGGTTCCCGGACAGGGGGCGTCCGGAAACACCATATATTTT; CDR3aa: CAISEVPGQGASGNTIYF; v_gene: TRBV10-3; j_gene: TRBJ1-3; d_gene: TRBD1; abundance: -
CDR3nt: TGTGCCAGCAGTGATCGGGGGATTTGGGCTAGGTATGGCTACACCTTC; CDR3aa: CASSDRGIWARYGYTF; v_gene: TRBV2; j_gene: TRBJ1-2; d_gene: -; abundance: few
CDR3nt: TGTGCCAGCAGTTCATTTTATGGCTACACCTTC; CDR3aa: CASSSFYGYTF; v_gene: TRBV5-6; j_gene: TRBJ1-2; d_gene: -; abundance: -
CDR3nt: TGTGCCAGCACAACTCGAAGTTTAGCCAAAAACATTCAGTACTTC; CDR3aa: CASTTRSLAKNIQYF; v_gene: TRBV6-5; j_gene: TRBJ2-4; d_gene: -; abundance: -
CDR3nt: TGTGCCAGTACCGAGGTCGAGGGTCCGGGAGGCTACACCTTC; CDR3aa: CASTEVEGPGGYTF; v_gene: TRBV19; j_gene: TRBJ1-2; d_gene: -; abundance: -
CDR3nt: TGTGCCAGCAGCGGCCGGGGGGGCACTGAAGCTTTCTTT; CDR3aa: CASSGRGGTEAFF; v_gene: TRBV5-6; j_gene: TRBJ1-1; d_gene: -; abundance: -
CDR3nt: TGCGCCAGCAGCCAAGAGGGCGGGAGATCCGGGGAGCTGTTTTTT; CDR3aa: CASSQEGGRSGELFF; v_gene: TRBV4-3; j_gene: TRBJ2-2; d_gene: TRBD2; abundance: -
CDR3nt: TGTGCCAGCAGCTTAGATATTAGCTATGGCTACACCTTC; CDR3aa: CASSLDISYGYTF; v_gene: TRBV7-9; j_gene: TRBJ1-2; d_gene: -; abundance: -
CDR3nt: TGTGCCAGCAGCCATTGGGGGGGGCTGGGCACAGATACGCAGTATTTT; CDR3aa: CASSHWGGLGTDTQYF; v_gene: TRBV3-1/TRBV3-2; j_gene: TRBJ2-3; d_gene: -; abundance: once
CDR3nt: TGTGCCAGCTCACCGCCGTCGGTGGATACGCAGTATTTT; CDR3aa: CASSPPSVDTQYF; v_gene: TRBV18; j_gene: TRBJ2-3; d_gene: -; abundance: -
CDR3nt: TGTGCCAGCAGTCGCGGGGGATGGGACATTCAGTACTTC; CDR3aa: CASSRGGWDIQYF; v_gene: TRBV27; j_gene: TRBJ2-4; d_gene: TRBD2; abundance: -
CDR3nt: TGTGCCAGCAGCCCCCCCGGGACAGGGAATTCACCCCTCCACTTT; CDR3aa: CASSPPGTGNSPLHF; v_gene: TRBV7-9; j_gene: TRBJ1-6; d_gene: TRBD1; abundance: -
CDR3nt: TGTGCCAGCAGCTTGGGTCTAGACCGGCCCCGTGGCTACACCTTC; CDR3aa: CASSLGLDRPRGYTF; v_gene: TRBV5-4; j_gene: TRBJ1-2; d_gene: -; abundance: -
CDR3nt: TGTGCCAGCAGCAACCTATACCGGCCTAGCGGGAGCTCCTACGAGCAGTACTTC; CDR3aa: CASSNLYRPSGSSYEQYF; v_gene: TRBV7-2; j_gene: TRBJ2-7; d_gene: TRBD2; abundance: -
CDR3nt: TGTGCCAGCAGCCAAGATCGTTGGGGGGGCCCCGGGGAGCTGTTTTTT; CDR3aa: CASSQDRWGGPGELFF; v_gene: TRBV3-1/TRBV3-2; j_gene: TRBJ2-2; d_gene: -; abundance: once
CDR3nt: TGTGCCAGCTCACGGAGTAGAACAGAGACCCAGTACTTC; CDR3aa: CASSRSRTETQYF; v_gene: TRBV18; j_gene: TRBJ2-5; d_gene: -; abundance: -
CDR3nt: TGTGCCATCAGTGGGAAGGCGGGGGGGCTCCTCAATCTTTTCACAGATACGCAGTATTTT; CDR3aa: CAISGKAGGLLNLFTDTQYF; v_gene: TRBV10-3; j_gene: TRBJ2-3; d_gene: TRBD2; abundance: -
CDR3nt: TGTGCCAGCCTGGACAGCGTTTATGGCTACACCTTC; CDR3aa: CASLDSVYGYTF; v_gene: TRBV21-1; j_gene: TRBJ1-2; d_gene: -; abundance: -
CDR3nt: TGTGCCTGGAGAAGGAGATTTCCCGGGGAGCTGTTTTTT; CDR3aa: CAWRRRFPGELFF; v_gene: TRBV30; j_gene: TRBJ2-2; d_gene: -; abundance: -
CDR3nt: TGTGCCAGCAGTGTTTGGCAACCGACTGACTATGGCTACACCTTC; CDR3aa: CASSVWQPTDYGYTF; v_gene: TRBV25-1; j_gene: TRBJ1-2; d_gene: -; abundance: -
CDR3nt: TGTGCCAGCAAGGGGGGAGGGCGCGGATCCTACGAGCAGTACTTC; CDR3aa: CASKGGGRGSYEQYF; v_gene: TRBV3-1/TRBV3-2; j_gene: TRBJ2-7; d_gene: -; abundance: few
CDR3nt: TGTGCCAGCAGCCCGACGGACAGGGACCCTTACAATGAGCAGTTCTTC; CDR3aa: CASSPTDRDPYNEQFF; v_gene: TRBV9; j_gene: TRBJ2-1; d_gene: TRBD1; abundance: once